A single sample gave rise to the 15 T cell receptor beta chains below, sequenced in a study of T cells after yellow fever vaccination. Via MiXCR, TCRdb re-called the 5' RACE reads, giving one row per CDR3 protein. The sample holds about 340,000 distinct CDR3 sequences; 8.5% to 9% are singletons and the top ten take roughly 18%. The source was PBMCs, collected on the day of the first yellow fever vaccination. These receptors came from a man aged 18 to 29 who received the YFV17D yellow fever vaccine.

This clonotype was seen more than once but under ten times. The J gene is TRBJ2-1, the V gene TRBV4-1; the D gene could be TRBD1 or TRBD2 (5 bases each). Trimming removed 3 bases from V and 8 bases from J, with 14 bases in between. This CDR3 contains 14 residues. The germline gives CDR1 MGHRA, CDR2 YSYEKL. For the CDR3, the DNA is TGCGCCAGCAGCCAGGGGTTGGGGGTTTATGAGCAGTTCTTC. It encodes CASSQGLGVYEQFF.

This clonotype was seen ten or more times. This CDR3 reads CASNQLAGAYNEQFF. Here the CDR3 DNA reads TGTGCCAGCAACCAACTAGCGGGGGCCTACAATGAGCAGTTCTTC. V gene TRBV7-2 combines with J gene TRBJ2-1, with 11 bases matching TRBD2. Germline V lookup: CDR1 SGHTA, CDR2 FQGNSA. The CDR3 totals 15 residues. The junction had 4 bases not matched to a gene; V was cut back by 7 bases and J by 2 bases.

The J gene is TRBJ1-4, the V gene TRBV20-1; D remains unclear. CDR1 is DFQATT, CDR2 SNEGSKA, per germline (reference sequence). Deletions cut 7 bases from V and 7 bases from J, with 19 bases between. The CDR3 covers 14 residues. CDR3 bases: TGCAGTGTCTCAATCGGACTTTCCCCTGAAAAACTGTTTTTT. This encodes CSVSIGLSPEKLFF.

This clonotype turned up a few times. The chain couples TRBV9 to TRBJ2-7; 12 nucleotides match TRBD1. The ends lost 4 bases at V and 3 bases at J; junction bases unmatched: 11. Germline assignment: CDR1 SGDLS and CDR2 YYNGEE. The CDR3 consists of 17 residues. CDR3 bases: TGTGCCAGCAGCCTCCAGGTGGGGACAGGGGGCTTCTACGAGCAGTACTTC. Translation: CASSLQVGTGGFYEQYF.

The gene calls are TRBV20-1 and TRBJ2-5, with 12 bases that match TRBD2. The CDR3 has 15 residues. Per germline, CDR1 DFQATT and CDR2 SNEGSKA (reference sequence). The junction had 9 bases not matched to a gene; V was cut back by 5 bases and J by 5 bases. CDR3 residues: CSAPGLAGFRETQYF. CDR3 bases: TGCAGTGCTCCCGGACTAGCGGGGTTCCGGGAGACCCAGTACTTC.

This clonotype was seen more than once but under ten times. This CDR3 is CASSHRTRNFVETQYF. Here the CDR3 DNA reads TGTGCCAGCAGCCACCGCACCAGAAACTTTGTAGAGACCCAGTACTTC. V is TRBV12-3 or TRBV12-4 and J is TRBJ2-5; D unresolved. Trimming pared 6 bases from V and 4 bases from J, leaving 21 bases between. The CDR3 sequence is 16 residues long.

Only a few counts were recorded for this clonotype. The rearrangement links TRBV20-1 to TRBJ1-1, with D maybe TRBD1 (5 bases). Germline CDR1 DFQATT, CDR2 SNEGSKA (reference sequence). Trimming removed 6 bases from V and 1 base from J, with 12 bases in between. The CDR3 consists of 13 residues. The CDR3 spells CSADDRQNTEAFF. CDR3 coding DNA: TGCAGTGCCGACGACAGACAGAACACTGAAGCTTTCTTT.

This clonotype showed up many times. The chain recombines TRBV4-1 with TRBJ1-6; D uncertain. Germline V CDR1 and CDR2: MGHRA, YSYEKL. The V and J ends lost 0 bases and 11 bases respectively, with 14 bases between them. The CDR3 spans 15 residues. As DNA, the CDR3 is TGCGCCAGCAGCCAAGAGGAGTCGAAGCGTACACCCCTCCACTTT. It yields the protein CASSQEESKRTPLHF.

This clonotype has more than one count but fewer than ten. The chain recombines TRBV6-5 with TRBJ2-5, with D unresolved. There are 15 residues in the CDR3. CDR1 MNHEY and CDR2 SVGAGI come from the germline V gene. The germline V and J ends were trimmed by 0 bases and 0 bases, with 8 bases remaining between them. The CDR3 is CASSYSGLYQETQYF. As DNA, the CDR3 is TGTGCCAGCAGTTACTCGGGGTTGTACCAAGAGACCCAGTACTTC.

This clonotype was detected a few times. The V and J genes are TRBV4-1 and TRBJ2-1; 14 nucleotides line up with TRBD2. The CDR3 loop spans 15 amino acids. V lost 3 bases to trimming and J lost 7 bases; unmatched junction nucleotides: 2. Per germline, CDR1 MGHRA and CDR2 YSYEKL. CDR3: CASSHGLAGGNEQFF. CDR3 bases: TGCGCCAGCAGCCACGGACTAGCGGGGGGAAATGAGCAGTTCTTC.

The V gene is TRBV4-2, the J gene TRBJ2-2; 8 nucleotides match TRBD1. This CDR3 region has 14 residues. The germline V gene has CDR1 LGHNA and CDR2 YNFKEQ. The V and J ends lost 4 bases and 9 bases, in that order; junction bases with no gene match: 7. CDR3 region: CASSPVTGERELFF. CDR3 nucleotide sequence: TGTGCCAGCAGCCCGGTGACAGGGGAGCGGGAGCTGTTTTTT.

The V call is TRBV12-3 or TRBV12-4, the J call TRBJ2-1; perhaps TRBD1 as D (5 bases). The ends were cut back, 7 bases at V and 6 bases at J, with 16 bases in the middle. This CDR3 is built from 14 residues. CDR3 residues: CASTFGRGSNEQFF. CDR3 DNA: TGTGCCAGCACCTTTGGAAGGGGTAGCAATGAGCAGTTCTTC.

In its sample, this clonotype was seen a few times. The J gene is TRBJ2-2, the V gene TRBV5-1; D is perhaps TRBD1 (6 bases). V was clipped by 0 bases and J by 4 bases, with 13 bases between them. This CDR3 is 16 amino acids long. CDR1 and CDR2 (germline): SGHRS, YFSETQ. The CDR3 reads CASSLALGTITGELFF. The CDR3 DNA sequence: TGCGCCAGCAGCTTGGCCTTAGGGACAATCACCGGGGAGCTGTTTTTT.

This clonotype was counted only a few times. The rearrangement uses TRBV9 and TRBJ2-7, with D possibly matching TRBD1 (6 bases). The CDR3 has 15 residues. Germline values: CDR1 SGDLS, CDR2 YYNGEE. Between the trimmed V and J ends, which lost 0 bases and 1 base, there was a span of 11 bases. In nucleotides, the CDR3 is TGTGCCAGCAGCGTAGGGGCAGGGGCATCCTACGAGCAGTACTTC. Amino acids: CASSVGAGASYEQYF.

V usage is TRBV9 and J usage is TRBJ1-6; tentative D call: TRBD1 (6 bases). CDR1 and CDR2 from the germline V gene are SGDLS and YYNGEE. V was clipped by 0 bases and J by 10 bases, with 20 bases between them. There are 17 residues in the CDR3. The CDR3 nucleotides read TGTGCCAGCAGCGTAGACGTGGGGGGACATCCCGGATCACCCCTCCACTTT. Its protein product is CASSVDVGGHPGSPLHF.